This T cell receptor beta chain was sequenced for a study of control samples from healthy donors and cancer patients (dated by TCRdb to 2018 to 2020). Library preparation used the immunoSEQ multiplex PCR assay. The table was pulled from immuneACCESS by TCRdb, which kept in-frame rearrangements only. Such tables lose some clones; where checked, under half of the loss comes from unresolved V genes, and the rest has no known cause. Counted in this sample were more than 95,000 clones; 88% of them appeared once. 2.3% of the sample is taken by the ten largest. A word on this clone: The antigen it recognizes is unknown. No much larger clone is present one base from it, and per-base qualities are unavailable.

The CDR3, cysteine through phenylalanine, is 15 amino acids long. Only the CDR3 portion is preserved as DNA: 45 bases, with reading frame beginning at the first base. A distance of 15 bases separates the germline ends of V and J, which lose 3 bases and 1 base respectively. From a lookup of the germline V gene, CDR1 and CDR2 are SQVTM and ANQGSEA. In this chain, TRBV29-1 is recombined with TRBJ2-5; TRBD2 is a weak D gene call, 7 bases matching. This TCR was sampled from a woman in her 70s in good health. Input material: blood. The CDR3 sequence is CSVEGGRVSQETQYF. The DNA sequence is TGCAGCGTTGAGGGGGGGCGGGTCAGCCAAGAGACCCAGTACTTC.